The T cell receptor beta chain under discussion was sequenced for a study of control samples from healthy donors and cancer patients (dated by TCRdb to about 2020). At the junction V is shortened by 1 base and J by 2 bases, with 11 bases in between. CDR1 and CDR2, per the germline V gene (reference sequence), are SEHNR and FQNEAQ. The CDR3 sequence holds 16 residues, the cysteine and phenylalanine included. Only CDR3 DNA is held: 48 bases, read in frame from base 1. With respect to this clone: There is no known antigen for this receptor. The input lacks base qualities; no much larger clone sits a single base away.

The library was produced with the immunoSEQ multiplex PCR assay. TCRdb re-hosts the immuneACCESS table, in-frame sequences only. Its copies lack some clones; in the studies checked, an unresolved V gene accounts for under half of them, and the cause for the rest is not known. This sample is represented by tens of thousands of clones; about 85% of them were singletons. The ten largest clones represent approximately 15% of the sample. Sequenced material: blood. The TCR originated in a woman between 65 and 79 years old in good health. The rearranged segments are TRBV7-9 and TRBJ1-4, with TRBD1 tentatively as D gene (5 bases match). The DNA sequence is TGTGCCAGCAGCTTAGGCCGACAGTTTACTAATGAAAAACTGTTTTTT. This sequence encodes CASSLGRQFTNEKLFF.